This T cell receptor beta chain is drawn from a study of neurological immune-mediated disorders. There are many counts of this clonotype. In TCRdb, the 5' RACE reads were re-called with MiXCR into one record per CDR3 protein. The sample lists roughly 80,000 distinct CDR3 sequences; 10% to 13% were seen once. Germline-derived CDR1 and CDR2 are SGHRS and YFSETQ. J gave up 3 bases and V 4 bases, and 6 bases lay outside the gene matches. The CDR3 is 15 residues long. The specimen sequenced was PBMCs. The receptor comes from a middle-aged man in good health. The J gene is TRBJ1-3, the V gene TRBV5-1; 8 nucleotides match TRBD1. This CDR3 reads CASSGGQGGGNTIYF. CDR3 sequence (DNA): TGCGCCAGCAGCGGCGGACAGGGTGGTGGAAACACCATATATTTT.